This note documents a single TCR beta chain sequence. This receptor's antigen is unknown. Base qualities are not provided; no much larger clone lies one nucleotide away. Library generation was performed with 5' RACE. These reads were obtained on an Illumina HiSeq 2500. The second PCR ran for about 6 to 11 cycles and used a J-beta primer mix along with a sample-barcoded 5' primer. A template-switch 5' adaptor carrying 12 random nucleotides introduced a unique molecular identifier onto each TCR beta cDNA molecule. Each sample yielded at least 2.5 million CDR3-containing paired-end reads. All of the RNA was converted into first-strand cDNA using the Mint cDNA synthesis kit, with a TRBC-specific oligonucleotide serving as the primer. After uracil-DNA glycosylase treatment, a first 18-cycle PCR used universal primers M1SS and BC2_uni_R on all cDNA. The paper's processing steps were these. For normalization, 1 million high-quality reads were randomly selected from each sample, with every read carrying a distinct molecular identifier. Instead of being binned into consensus sequences, reads with shared molecular identifiers were discarded. MiTCR, set to a Q25 quality threshold and the strictest error-elimination algorithm, was used for CDR3 identification, clonotype clustering and error correction. A nonparametric unseen species model with Euler transformation was used to estimate a lower bound on total TCR beta diversity. TCRdb applied fastp at Q25 and MiXCR to the public reads, then kept only in-frame beta chains. Each CDR3 protein appears once, grouped with its most common genes and DNA. None of the V and J calls come from the authors' own analysis; TCRdb made them. In this sample the table shows 1.6 million or so distinct CDR3 sequences, approximately 32% of which occur a single time. The ten largest account for about 11% of the sample.

The approximately 39 donors, aged about 6 to 95 years, were systemically healthy Caucasian individuals from Russia. Around 9.8 milliliters of peripheral blood were collected from each donor into EDTA-treated Vacutainer tubes. Ficoll-Paque density-gradient centrifugation was used to isolate PBMCs, with at least 6.5 million obtained per sample. Total RNA was extracted from PBMCs with Trizol reagent, with at least 5.5 micrograms obtained per sample. Naive CD45RAhigh/CD27high T cell percentages were measured by flow cytometry on a PBMC aliquot from every donor. V sheds 1 base and J sheds 5 bases, leaving 8 bases between their ends. The CDR3 sequence holds 13 residues, the cysteine and phenylalanine included. The DNA shown is the 39-base CDR3, in frame from base 1. CDR1 and CDR2 (DFQATT, SNEGSKA) derive from the germline V gene (reference sequence). The data stem from a study of blood T cells in healthy people across ages (dated by TCRdb to 2015 to 2017). With respect to the entire study: In model experiments, roughly one uniquely barcoded TCR beta cDNA molecule per two T cells was captured by template switching. Age-related changes in TCR beta repertoire diversity were measured in the study by deep sequencing normalized with unique cDNA molecular identifiers. Donors were grouped into four age groups: young (average 16 years), middle-aged (39), aged (about 60) and long-lived (about 82). To avoid experimental bias, donors of different ages were distributed randomly across sequencing lanes. Two additional independent replicas of 1 million unique cDNA reads from the same blood draw were analyzed for two donors (one aged 18 to 29 and one aged 80 or older). General conclusions and limits of the study: There was a strong correlation between observed TCR beta diversity and the percentage of naive T cells measured by flow cytometry. Compared with the aged group, the long-lived group had more naive CD4+ T cells, fewer expanded clones and increased TCR diversity, suggesting age selection. Estimates of total diversity based on one million sequenced T cells were considered lower bounds and underestimates. Conclusive comparison of naive and antigen-experienced compartments was prevented by the profiling of bulk unsorted PBMCs. Observed TCR beta diversity per million T cells fell roughly linearly with age, and a significant reduction was already apparent by age around 40. Donor CMV infection status was unknown, potentially confounding age-related changes in expanded clonotypes.

The V and J genes are TRBV20-1 and TRBJ2-2, with no D gene named confidently. The clonotype comes from a woman aged 25 to 39 in good health. The source material was blood. CDR3 sequence: CSARVGSTGELFF. The sequenced DNA is TGCAGTGCTAGAGTCGGCAGTACCGGGGAGCTGTTTTTT.